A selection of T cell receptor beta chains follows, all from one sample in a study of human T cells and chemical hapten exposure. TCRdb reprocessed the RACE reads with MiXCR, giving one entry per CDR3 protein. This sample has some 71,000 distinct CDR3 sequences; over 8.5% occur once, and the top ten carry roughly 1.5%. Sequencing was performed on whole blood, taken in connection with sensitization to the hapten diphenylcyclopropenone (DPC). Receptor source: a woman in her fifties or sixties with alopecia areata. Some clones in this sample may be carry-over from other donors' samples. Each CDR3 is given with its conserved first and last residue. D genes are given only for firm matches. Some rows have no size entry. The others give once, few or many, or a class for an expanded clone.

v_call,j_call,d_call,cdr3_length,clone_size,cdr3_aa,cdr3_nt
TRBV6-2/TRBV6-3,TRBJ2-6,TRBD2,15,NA,CASVSGGQGANVLTF,TGTGCCAGCGTTAGCGGGGGTCAAGGGGCCAACGTCCTGACTTTC
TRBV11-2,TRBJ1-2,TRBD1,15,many,CASSLLPGGYYGYTF,TGTGCCAGCAGCCTGTTACCAGGGGGCTACTATGGCTACACCTTC
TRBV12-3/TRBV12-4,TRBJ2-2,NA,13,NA,CASSLGAAGELFF,TGTGCCAGCAGTTTGGGGGCGGCCGGGGAGCTGTTTTTT
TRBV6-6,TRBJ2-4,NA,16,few,CASSYAAELAKNIQYF,TGTGCCAGCAGTTATGCGGCGGAGCTAGCCAAAAACATTCAGTACTTC
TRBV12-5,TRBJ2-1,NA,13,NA,CASGLASSREQFF,TGTGCTAGTGGTTTGGCCTCTAGTCGTGAGCAGTTCTTC
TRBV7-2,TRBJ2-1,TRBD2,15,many,CASTPLGGGYNEQFF,TGTGCCAGCACCCCATTGGGGGGGGGCTACAATGAGCAGTTCTTC
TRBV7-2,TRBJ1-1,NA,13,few,CASSFRGRTEAFF,TGTGCCAGCAGCTTCAGGGGAAGGACTGAAGCTTTCTTT
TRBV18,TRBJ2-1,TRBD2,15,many,CASSPIASGKDEQFF,TGTGCCAGCTCACCAATCGCTAGCGGGAAGGATGAGCAGTTCTTC
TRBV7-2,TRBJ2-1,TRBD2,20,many,CASSKMEAGAPPRSKNEQFF,TGTGCCAGCAGCAAGATGGAAGCGGGGGCCCCACCACGTTCTAAAAATGAGCAGTTCTTC
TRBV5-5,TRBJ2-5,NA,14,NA,CASSLSGSMETQYF,TGTGCCAGCAGCCTGTCGGGCTCAATGGAGACCCAGTACTTC
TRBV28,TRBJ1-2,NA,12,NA,CASSSRTYGYTF,TGTGCCAGCAGTTCCCGGACATATGGCTACACCTTC